This TCR beta chain was captured by sequencing in a study of shared clonotypes between healthy human individuals. Naive CD8 populations comprised CD45RO-negative cells positively selected for CCR7, excluding terminally differentiated effector memory CD45RA+ cells. The V and J ends lost 2 bases and 1 base, in that order; junction bases with no gene match: 1. The CDR3 runs to 15 residues. Germline-derived CDR1 and CDR2 are MNHEY and SVGAGI. This table comes from immunoSEQ multiplex PCR, and its TCRdb copy is limited to in-frame clones, with some not included. The sample has about 2.1 million clones, 93% seen once.

This sequence was found in a man aged 18 to 29 in good health. Some clones in this sample may be carry-over from other donors' samples. V usage is TRBV6-5 and J usage is TRBJ2-3; 9 bases fit TRBD2. Source material: naive CD8+ T cells from PBMCs. The CDR3 is CASSYQREGTDTQYF. Here the CDR3 DNA reads TGTGCCAGCAGTTACCAGCGGGAGGGCACAGATACGCAGTATTTT.